These 29 T cell receptor beta chains were sequenced from one sample in a study of OX40 agonist ivuxolimab in advanced cancers. Method: immunoSEQ multiplex PCR; TCRdb's copy keeps in-frame clones and lacks some. The sample has about 61,000 clones; roughly four fifths are singletons. Sequenced here: CD4+ or CD8+ T cells sorted from blood, sampled in a trial of the OX40 agonist ivuxolimab. These receptors were collected from an adult with an advanced solid tumor such as melanoma, head and neck, liver or kidney cancer.

The chain links TRBV18 to TRBJ2-5; D is unresolved. Germline V gene lookup returns CDR1 KGHSH and CDR2 LQKENI. With 3 bases removed from V and 3 bases from J, the gap between germline ends came to 11 bases. This CDR3 is 14 amino acids long. The CDR3 nucleotides are TGTGCCAGCTCACCCCTCCAAGCGAAAGAGACCCAGTACTTC. The encoded protein is CASSPLQAKETQYF.

The chain joins TRBV5-1 to TRBJ2-3; 8 positions agree with TRBD1. Germline V gene lookup returns CDR1 SGHRS and CDR2 YFSETQ. The CDR3 is 15 amino acids. V lost 4 bases to trimming and J lost 0 bases; unmatched junction nucleotides: 4. The CDR3 reads CASSLGQDSTDTQYF. CDR3 nucleotides: TGCGCCAGCAGCCTGGGACAGGACAGCACAGATACGCAGTATTTT.

The chain joins TRBV18 to TRBJ2-5; D is unclear. This CDR3 spans 13 amino acids. CDR1 and CDR2 from the germline V gene are KGHSH and LQKENI. Trimming stripped 4 bases from V and 2 bases from J, with 8 bases between. The CDR3 nucleotides are TGTGCCAGCTCACGAGAGGTTCAAGAGACCCAGTACTTC. Protein product: CASSREVQETQYF.

This chain uses TRBV9 with TRBJ2-7; D remains unclear. There are 14 residues in the CDR3. Trimming cost V 2 bases and J 0 bases, with 9 bases left between them. Germline V lookup: CDR1 SGDLS, CDR2 YYNGEE. CDR3 DNA: TGTGCCAGCAGCGTCGCTTCCCCCTCCTACGAGCAGTACTTC. It codes for CASSVASPSYEQYF. Full variable domain (remainder filled in from reference TRBV9 and TRBJ2-7): DSGVTQTPKHLITATGQRVTLRCSPRSGDLSVYWYQQSLDQGLQFLIQYYNGEERAKGNILERFSAQQFPDLHSELNLSSLELGDSALYFCASSVASPSYEQYFGPGTRLTVT.

The chain uses TRBV30 and TRBJ2-3, with 10 bases lining up with TRBD1. V shed 5 bases, J shed 6 bases, and the junction held 11 bases outside the gene matches. Looked up from germline, CDR1 is GTSNPN and CDR2 is SVGIG (reference sequence). The CDR3 is 15 amino acids. The CDR3 protein is CAWGRGTGVADTQYF. CDR3 coding DNA: TGTGCCTGGGGCCGGGGGACAGGGGTAGCGGATACGCAGTATTTT.

This rearrangement joins TRBV14 to TRBJ2-1; 13 bases are shared with TRBD2. The germline V gene has CDR1 SGHDN and CDR2 FVKESK. This CDR3 has 17 amino acids. V dropped 0 bases and J dropped 8; count of bases not matched to a gene: 7. The CDR3 loop is CASSQDFGTSGVYEQFF. CDR3 DNA sequence: TGTGCCAGCAGCCAAGATTTTGGGACTAGCGGGGTTTATGAGCAGTTCTTC.

V is TRBV9 and J is TRBJ1-2; D is unclear. CDR3 length equals 11 residues. The ends were cut back, 6 bases at V and 5 bases at J, with 8 bases in the middle. Germline V CDR1 and CDR2: SGDLS, YYNGEE. The CDR3 region has the DNA TGTGCCAGCACCGGGATGTATGGCTACACCTTC. This encodes CASTGMYGYTF.

CDR3 amino acids: CASIGGLKETQYF. The CDR3 coding sequence is TGTGCCAGCATCGGGGGTCTGAAAGAGACCCAGTACTTC. The V call is TRBV7-2, the J call TRBJ2-5; D perhaps matches TRBD2 (6 bases). This CDR3 region has 13 residues. Trimming shortened V by 7 bases and J by 3 bases, and 12 bases separated the two germline ends. In germline, CDR1 is SGHTA, CDR2 FQGNSA.

The V and J genes are TRBV11-2 and TRBJ1-1, with D possibly matching TRBD1 (5 bases). CDR3 length: 13 residues. The V end lost 5 bases, the J end lost 3 bases, and 10 bases lay between the germline ends. The germline gives CDR1 SGHAT, CDR2 FQNNGV. CDR3 region: CASSLAGDTEAFF. The CDR3 DNA is TGTGCCAGCAGCCTCGCGGGGGACACTGAAGCTTTCTTT.

The chain is built from TRBV19 and TRBJ1-4; D perhaps matches TRBD1 (5 bases). The germline gives CDR1 LNHDA, CDR2 SQIVND (reference sequence). The CDR3 covers 15 residues. V was pared by 5 bases and J by 3 bases, with 13 bases between. CDR3 loop: CASSSPGGPNEKLFF. Here the CDR3 DNA reads TGTGCCAGTAGTTCCCCCGGGGGACCTAATGAAAAACTGTTTTTT.

This clone has just a few counts. V usage is TRBV6-1 and J usage is TRBJ2-7, with 11 bases lining up with TRBD1. After removal of 6 bases from V and 5 bases from J, the junction contained 6 bases not matched to a gene. The CDR3 length is 14 residues. Germline CDR1 and CDR2: MNHNS and SASEGT. In DNA form, the CDR3 reads TGTGCCAGCAGGTCAAGGACAGGGGGCAACGAGCAGTACTTC. This encodes CASRSRTGGNEQYF.

The chain combines TRBV18 with TRBJ2-1; 11 bases agree with TRBD2. The germline V gene has CDR1 KGHSH and CDR2 LQKENI. Trimming cost V 2 bases and J 4 bases; bases outside gene matches: 4. The CDR3 has 16 residues. This chain's CDR3 is CASSPVLAGVYNEQFF. CDR3 nucleotides: TGTGCCAGCTCACCAGTACTAGCGGGGGTATACAATGAGCAGTTCTTC.

The V and J genes are TRBV5-1 and TRBJ1-2, with 12 bases fitting TRBD1. Germline V CDR1 and CDR2: SGHRS, YFSETQ. The V gene end was trimmed by 4 bases and the J gene end by 7 bases; junction bases not matched to a gene: 5. CDR3 length: 14 residues. Written as DNA, the CDR3 is TGCGCCAGCAGCCTGGGACAGGGGGCCGGTGGCTACACCTTC. Translated, it gives CASSLGQGAGGYTF.

The chain combines TRBV7-9 with TRBJ1-1; 7 nucleotides line up with TRBD1. The J segment lost 4 bases and the V segment lost 2 bases, leaving 1 base of the junction unmatched. The V gene's germline CDR1 is SEHNR and CDR2 FQNEAQ (reference sequence). CDR3 size: 13 residues. The DNA for the CDR3 is TGTGCCAGCAGCTTACCAGGGGGCACTGAAGCTTTCTTT. Translation: CASSLPGGTEAFF.

This clone was recorded a few times. The chain has TRBV5-1 and TRBJ1-2; D uncertain. Trimming removed 4 bases at V and 8 bases at J, with 15 bases between. Germline V lookup: CDR1 SGHRS, CDR2 YFSETQ. CDR3 length: 13 residues. The DNA of the CDR3 is TGCGCCAGCAGCCCTCGATCTGGAGCGGGCTACACCTTC. This translates into CASSPRSGAGYTF. The variable domain in full, with the rest retrieved from reference TRBV5-1 and TRBJ1-2, is KAGVTQTPRYLIKTRGQQVTLSCSPISGHRSVSWYQQTPGQGLQFLFEYFSETQRNKGNFPGRFSGRQFSNSRSEMNVSTLELGDSALYLCASSPRSGAGYTFGSGTRLTVV.

V gene TRBV28 combines with J gene TRBJ2-2; no clear D gene. This CDR3 has 15 amino acids. Per the germline V gene, CDR1 is MDHEN and CDR2 is SYDVKM. V lost 1 base and J lost 6, with 12 bases in between. The CDR3 sequence is CASSLSSRRAGELFF. As DNA, the CDR3 is TGTGCCAGCAGTTTATCATCTAGAAGGGCCGGGGAGCTGTTTTTT. Based on the CDR3 plus reference TRBV28 and TRBJ2-2, the full variable domain is DVKVTQSSRYLVKRTGEKVFLECVQDMDHENMFWYRQDPGLGLRLIYFSYDVKMKEKGDIPEGYSVSREKKERFSLILESASTNQTSMYLCASSLSSRRAGELFFGEGSRLTVL.

V is TRBV6-5 and J is TRBJ1-5; D not certain. The germline V gene has CDR1 MNHEY and CDR2 SVGAGI. This CDR3 contains 11 residues. Trimming left V 7 bases short and J 4 bases short, with 5 bases between. CDR3 in DNA: TGTGCCAGCACCAATAATCAGCCCCAGCATTTT. Translation gives CASTNNQPQHF.

The chain has TRBV6-5 and TRBJ1-4; 9 bases map to TRBD1. Losses at the gene ends were 2 bases for V and 4 bases for J; bases not matched to a gene: 2. The germline CDR1 and CDR2 sequences are MNHEY and SVGAGI. The CDR3 extends over 15 amino acids. The CDR3 nucleotides are TGTGCCAGCAGTTACGGGGACAGGGATAATGAAAAACTGTTTTTT. It yields the protein CASSYGDRDNEKLFF.

This sequence joins TRBV11-3 and TRBJ2-7; D is unclear. Germline V lookup: CDR1 SGHNT, CDR2 YENEEA. The CDR3 runs 14 residues. V gave up 2 bases and J gave up 3 bases, with 11 bases separating them. The CDR3 protein is CASSLNPSHYEQYF. The DNA of the CDR3 is TGTGCCAGCAGCTTAAATCCCTCCCACTACGAGCAGTACTTC.

CDR3 residues: CANPRGGRDNYGYTF. CDR3 nucleotide sequence: TGTGCCAACCCTCGTGGGGGGCGGGATAACTATGGCTACACCTTC. The J gene is TRBJ1-2, the V gene TRBV2, with D maybe TRBD1 (6 bases). Trimming pared 10 bases from V and 1 base from J, leaving 19 bases between. The CDR3 covers 15 residues. Germline assignment: CDR1 SNHLY and CDR2 FYNNEI.

The rearrangement uses TRBV7-9 and TRBJ2-1, with D possibly being TRBD1 (6 bases). Germline CDR1 SEHNR, CDR2 FQNEAQ (reference sequence). There are 15 residues in the CDR3. The V gene lost 5 bases and the J gene lost 6 bases, with 17 bases spanning the gap. For the CDR3, the DNA is TGTGCCAGCAGCCAGCAGGGGACAAAAGCCAATGAGCAGTTCTTC. It yields the protein CASSQQGTKANEQFF.

The CDR3: CASSPGVREKLFF. The CDR3 DNA follows: TGTGCCAGCTCACCAGGGGTAAGGGAAAAACTGTTTTTT. This chain links TRBV18 with TRBJ1-4; D remains unclear. Germline V gives CDR1 KGHSH, CDR2 LQKENI. The germline V and J ends were trimmed by 2 bases and 8 bases, with 9 bases remaining between them. This CDR3 is 13 amino acids long.

The chain has TRBV6-6 and TRBJ1-2; D is perhaps TRBD1 (5 bases). The CDR3 covers 15 residues. Germline-derived CDR1 and CDR2 are MNHNY and SVGAGI (reference sequence). V lost 10 bases and J 9 bases, leaving 27 bases between the germline ends. The CDR3 DNA reads as TGTGCCACCAGGGAACTGAATGCCCCCCAGGCGCGCTACACCTTC. This codes for CATRELNAPQARYTF.

The chain recombines TRBV5-6 with TRBJ2-2; maybe TRBD1 (6 bases). The V and J ends lost 6 bases and 3 bases respectively, with 18 bases between them. The CDR3 sequence is 16 residues long. The germline CDR1 and CDR2 sequences are SGHDT and YYEEEE. The CDR3 sequence: CASNPQSGVYTGELFF. The CDR3, as DNA: TGTGCCAGCAACCCTCAGTCAGGGGTTTACACCGGGGAGCTGTTTTTT. The full variable domain, completed using reference TRBV5-6 and TRBJ2-2, is DAGVTQSPTHLIKTRGQQVTLRCSPKSGHDTVSWYQQALGQGPQFIFQYYEEEERQRGNFPDRFSGHQFPNYSSELNVNALLLGDSALYLCASNPQSGVYTGELFFGEGSRLTVL.

The gene calls are TRBV5-4 and TRBJ1-6; TRBD1 is a possible D gene (6 bases). Germline-derived CDR1 and CDR2 are SGHNT and YYREEE (reference sequence). CDR3 length: 15 amino acids. V shed 1 base and J shed 7 bases, with 12 bases lying between them. CDR3: CASSLNLQGNSPLHF. CDR3 DNA sequence: TGTGCCAGCAGCTTGAATTTACAGGGAAATTCACCCCTCCACTTT.

The V gene is TRBV6-5, the J gene TRBJ1-2, with a tentative D call TRBD1 (5 bases). The germline gives CDR1 MNHEY, CDR2 SVGAGI. The CDR3 has 15 amino acids. Trimming took off 6 bases at V and 5 bases at J, with 19 bases between the two ends. The CDR3 region is CASSHETGASYGYTF. The CDR3 DNA follows: TGTGCCAGCAGCCACGAGACTGGGGCTTCATATGGCTACACCTTC.

The chain uses TRBV5-1 and TRBJ2-2; the D is unclear. Germline values: CDR1 SGHRS, CDR2 YFSETQ. The CDR3 loop spans 15 amino acids. Trimming pared 8 bases from V and 4 bases from J, leaving 18 bases between. The CDR3 is CASQKDPGGTGELFF. The CDR3 nucleotides read TGCGCCAGTCAAAAGGACCCGGGTGGCACCGGGGAGCTGTTTTTT.

This clone came up a few times. This CDR3 is CASWRTGYVNEQYF. As DNA, the CDR3 is TGTGCCAGTTGGCGCACAGGGTACGTTAACGAGCAGTACTTC. The chain combines TRBV6-1 with TRBJ2-7, with a tentative D call TRBD1 (6 bases). V was shortened by 9 bases and J by 5 bases, with 20 bases between the two germline ends. Germline V gene lookup returns CDR1 MNHNS and CDR2 SASEGT. This CDR3 has 14 amino acids.

The chain has TRBV11-2 and TRBJ1-6, with TRBD1 as a possible D gene (5 bases). Per germline, CDR1 SGHAT and CDR2 FQNNGV. CDR3 length equals 13 residues. Deletions cut 4 bases from V and 13 bases from J, with 14 bases between. The CDR3 DNA reads as TGTGCCAGCAGCTATCGGGACGTTTTGCCCCTCCACTTT. It codes for CASSYRDVLPLHF.